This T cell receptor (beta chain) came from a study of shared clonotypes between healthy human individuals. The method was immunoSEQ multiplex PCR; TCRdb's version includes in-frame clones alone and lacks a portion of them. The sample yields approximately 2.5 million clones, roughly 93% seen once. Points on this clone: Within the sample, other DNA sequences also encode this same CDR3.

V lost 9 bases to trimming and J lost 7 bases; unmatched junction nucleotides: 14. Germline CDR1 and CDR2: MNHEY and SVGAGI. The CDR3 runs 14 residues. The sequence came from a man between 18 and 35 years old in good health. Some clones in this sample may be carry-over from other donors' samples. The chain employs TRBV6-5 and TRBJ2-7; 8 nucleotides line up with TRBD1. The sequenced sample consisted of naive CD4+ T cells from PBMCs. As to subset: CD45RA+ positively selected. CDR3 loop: CASRPDRVSAEQYF. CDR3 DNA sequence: TGTGCCAGTAGACCGGACAGGGTGTCGGCAGAGCAGTACTTC.